This entry lists 19 T cell receptor beta chains sequenced from one sample in a study of Ad26.COV2.S vaccination and SARS-CoV-2 variants. Clones were read by immunoSEQ multiplex PCR, and TCRdb kept only the in-frame ones, dropping some. The table lists 380,000 or so clones, roughly 90% of them singletons. Treatment in this sample: approximately 18 received Ad26.COV2.S at low or high dose, single or two shots; 5 received placebo; per-sample allocation not given. It was on day 63 after the first vaccine or placebo injection that samples were taken. Sequences were derived from peripheral blood, sampled in a trial of Ad26.COV2.S vaccine versus placebo. These receptors were taken from a person aged 18-65 years who received the Ad26.COV2.S COVID-19 vaccine or a placebo.

V is TRBV27 and J is TRBJ2-1; D ambiguous. The CDR3 covers 16 residues. Germline CDR1 and CDR2: MNHEY and SMNVEV (reference sequence). Trimming left V 6 bases short and J 0 bases short, with 15 bases between. The CDR3 DNA follows: TGTGCCAGCAGCAGTTCCCCGTACCCCTCCTACAATGAGCAGTTCTTC. Amino acid sequence: CASSSSPYPSYNEQFF.

V is TRBV10-2 and J is TRBJ2-3, with TRBD2 as a possible D gene (6 bases). CDR3 length equals 14 residues. Trimming cost V 2 bases and J 2 bases, with 8 bases left between them. In germline, CDR1 is WSHSY, CDR2 SAAADI. The CDR3 region has the DNA TGCGCCAGCAGTGAGGTAGCGGACACAGATACGCAGTATTTT. Its translation is CASSEVADTDTQYF.

The gene calls are TRBV11-1 and TRBJ2-7; perhaps TRBD2 as D (6 bases). Trimming pared 3 bases from V and 1 base from J, leaving 10 bases between. This CDR3 contains 14 residues. CDR1 is SGHAT and CDR2 is FQDESV in the germline V gene (reference sequence). CDR3 amino acids: CASSFRGGSYEQYF. The CDR3 nucleotides read TGTGCCAGCAGCTTTAGGGGAGGATCCTACGAGCAGTACTTC.

The rearrangement uses TRBV11-1 and TRBJ1-3, with D unclear. V lost 0 bases, J lost 6 bases, and 12 bases lay in between. The CDR3 runs 15 residues. Germline V gene data show CDR1 as SGHAT and CDR2 as FQDESV (reference sequence). The CDR3 DNA sequence: TGTGCCAGCAGCTTAGCTTCGTGGATCGAAAACACCATATATTTT. Its translation is CASSLASWIENTIYF.

The chain joins TRBV5-6 to TRBJ1-2; the D is unclear. Trimming removed 8 bases at V and 8 bases at J, with 7 bases between. The CDR3 is made up of 9 amino acids. Per germline, CDR1 SGHDT and CDR2 YYEEEE. CDR3 bases: TGTGCCAGAGCCCGAGGCTACACCTTC. Translating it yields CARARGYTF.

The V and J genes are TRBV18 and TRBJ2-3, with TRBD2 matching over 12 bases. V trimming: 1 base; J trimming: 2 bases; junction bases outside the gene matches: 1. There are 16 residues in the CDR3. CDR1 KGHSH and CDR2 LQKENI come from the germline V gene. The CDR3 DNA reads as TGTGCCAGCTCACCACGACTAGCGGGGGACACAGATACGCAGTATTTT. Its protein is CASSPRLAGDTDTQYF.

The chain couples TRBV5-4 to TRBJ2-3, with D unclear. V lost 3 bases and J lost 5, with 7 bases in between. The CDR3 runs to 12 residues. Looked up from germline, CDR1 is SGHNT and CDR2 is YYREEE (reference sequence). The CDR3 sequence: CASSSRVDTQYF. The CDR3 DNA reads as TGTGCCAGCAGCTCTAGGGTAGATACGCAGTATTTT. Combining the CDR3 with reference TRBV5-4 and TRBJ2-3 gives the whole variable domain ETGVTQSPTHLIKTRGQQVTLRCSSQSGHNTVSWYQQALGQGPQFIFQYYREEENGRGNFPPRFSGLQFPNYSSELNVNALELDDSALYLCASSSRVDTQYFGPGTRLTVL.

The chain has TRBV20-1 and TRBJ2-3; D could derive from TRBD1 or TRBD2 (6 bases each). The CDR3 consists of 12 residues. Trimming removed 3 bases from V and 5 bases from J, with 9 bases in between. Per germline, CDR1 DFQATT and CDR2 SNEGSKA (reference sequence). The CDR3 region has the DNA TGCAGTGCTAGTCGGGGGCAAGATACGCAGTATTTT. Encoded protein: CSASRGQDTQYF.

The sample holds a few counts of this clone. CDR3: CASSLVYGYTF. In DNA form, the CDR3 reads TGTGCCAGCAGCTTAGTCTATGGCTACACCTTC. The chain recombines TRBV7-9 with TRBJ1-2; D not resolved. The CDR3 length is 11 residues. CDR1 and CDR2 (germline): SEHNR, FQNEAQ (reference sequence). V lost 1 base, J lost 4 bases, and 1 base lay in between.

The V call is TRBV28, the J call TRBJ1-4; 10 positions match TRBD1. CDR1 is MDHEN, CDR2 SYDVKM, per germline. This CDR3 comprises 15 residues. The J segment lost 8 bases and the V segment lost 4 bases, leaving 7 bases of the junction unmatched. As DNA, the CDR3 is TGTGCCAGCAGTTCCTCCGGGACAGGGGAAGAAAAACTGTTTTTT. Its protein is CASSSSGTGEEKLFF.

The chain has TRBV4-3 and TRBJ2-2; D unresolved. V shed 1 base and J shed 7 bases, with 10 bases lying between them. Looked up from germline, CDR1 is LGHNA and CDR2 is YSLEER. The CDR3 runs 14 residues. The CDR3 protein is CASSQGRTNGELFF. CDR3 nucleotides: TGCGCCAGCAGCCAAGGGCGCACCAACGGGGAGCTGTTTTTT.

The chain combines TRBV27 with TRBJ2-5; D is unresolved. Germline assignment: CDR1 MNHEY and CDR2 SMNVEV (reference sequence). The CDR3 extends over 15 amino acids. V was shortened by 4 bases and J by 1 base, with 13 bases between the two germline ends. The CDR3 sequence: CASSSLFVPQETQYF. The CDR3 DNA sequence: TGTGCCAGCAGTTCCCTGTTCGTCCCCCAAGAGACCCAGTACTTC.

The chain carries TRBV28 and TRBJ2-1, with a possible D match to TRBD2 (5 bases). The CDR3 runs to 14 residues. Germline V gene lookup returns CDR1 MDHEN and CDR2 SYDVKM. Between the trimmed V and J ends, which lost 3 bases and 4 bases, there was a span of 10 bases. This chain's CDR3 is CASSLSGEYNEQFF. CDR3 DNA sequence: TGTGCCAGCAGTTTGAGTGGGGAGTACAATGAGCAGTTCTTC.

This chain joins TRBV3-1 (or the pseudogene TRBV3-2) and TRBJ2-7; no reliable D call. Trimming left V 8 bases short and J 0 bases short, with 5 bases between. Germline V CDR1 and CDR2: LGHDT, YNNKEL (reference sequence). This CDR3 comprises 11 residues. CDR3 region: CASGYSYEQYF. In nucleotides, the CDR3 is TGTGCCAGCGGCTACTCCTACGAGCAGTACTTC.

The CDR3 DNA reads TGTGCCAGCACCCGAGAAGGGATGGCTGAAGCTTTCTTT. Translating gives CASTREGMAEAFF. The chain combines TRBV28 with TRBJ1-1; D remains ambiguous. The germline CDR1 and CDR2 sequences are MDHEN and SYDVKM. Between the trimmed V and J ends, which lost 7 bases and 6 bases, there was a span of 15 bases. The CDR3 consists of 13 residues.

The chain uses TRBV2 and TRBJ1-1; a weak D match, TRBD1 (6 bases). V lost 2 bases and J lost 6, with 16 bases in between. Germline V gene sequence: CDR1 SNHLY, CDR2 FYNNEI. This CDR3 comprises 15 residues. CDR3 residues: CASSEWDEAGAEAFF. The CDR3 region has the DNA TGTGCCAGCAGTGAATGGGACGAGGCAGGGGCTGAAGCTTTCTTT.

This clone was detected only once. The chain couples TRBV3-1 (or the pseudogene TRBV3-2) to TRBJ1-1; D unclear. This CDR3 is 16 amino acids long. Trimming pared 0 bases from V and 9 bases from J, leaving 20 bases between. CDR1 is LGHDT, CDR2 YNNKEL, per germline (reference sequence). The CDR3 loop is CASSQDLAVLGRKAFF. The CDR3, as DNA: TGTGCCAGCAGCCAAGACTTGGCAGTGTTGGGCCGTAAAGCTTTCTTT.

The chain couples TRBV7-9 to TRBJ2-2; 9 bases agree with TRBD1. V shed 5 bases, J shed 6 bases, and the junction held 4 bases outside the gene matches. CDR1 is SEHNR and CDR2 is FQNEAQ in the germline V gene (reference sequence). The CDR3 length is 14 residues. The CDR3 loop reads CASSMDRGPGELFF. The CDR3 DNA is TGTGCCAGCAGCATGGACAGGGGCCCCGGGGAGCTGTTTTTT.

The chain is built from TRBV7-9 and TRBJ1-1, with D perhaps TRBD1 (5 bases). CDR1 and CDR2 from the germline V gene are SEHNR and FQNEAQ (reference sequence). Trimming took off 5 bases at V and 10 bases at J, with 14 bases between the two ends. The length of the CDR3 is 12 residues. The CDR3, as DNA: TGTGCCAGCAGCCAGGCAGGAAGGGGAGCTTTCTTT. This codes for CASSQAGRGAFF.